Listed here are 4 T cell receptor beta chains from one sample, sequenced in a study of shared clonotypes between healthy human individuals. TCRdb's copy holds only in-frame clones and misses some; the assay was immunoSEQ multiplex PCR. This table holds fewer than 2.5 million clones, approximately 93% found once. The sample taken for sequencing was naive CD4+ T cells from PBMCs. Documented subset: CD45RA+ positively selected. These receptors were obtained from a man between 18 and 29 years old in good health. Some clones in this sample may be carry-over from other donors' samples.

The chain recombines TRBV5-6 with TRBJ1-1; 7 nucleotides match TRBD1. The V and J ends lost 3 bases and 1 base, in that order; junction bases with no gene match: 6. The CDR3 extends over 15 amino acids. Germline CDR1 SGHDT, CDR2 YYEEEE. The CDR3 is CASSSTGDGNTEAFF. The CDR3 DNA is TGTGCCAGCAGCTCAACAGGGGACGGGAACACTGAAGCTTTCTTT.

The rearrangement links TRBV28 to TRBJ2-5; D could derive from TRBD1 or TRBD2 (5 bases each). The CDR3 sequence is 17 residues long. Trimming shortened V by 2 bases and J by 2 bases, and 18 bases separated the two germline ends. CDR1 and CDR2 (germline): MDHEN, SYDVKM. The CDR3: CASSLMVGGVGQETQYF. CDR3 DNA sequence: TGTGCCAGCAGTTTAATGGTTGGGGGTGTTGGGCAAGAGACCCAGTACTTC.

The V and J genes are TRBV5-1 and TRBJ2-1; perhaps TRBD1 as D (5 bases). The CDR3 has 15 amino acids. Per germline, CDR1 SGHRS and CDR2 YFSETQ. V shed 0 bases and J shed 5 bases, with 12 bases lying between them. CDR3 protein: CASSLARTSHNEQFF. The CDR3 DNA is TGCGCCAGCAGCTTGGCTCGGACATCTCACAATGAGCAGTTCTTC.

J is TRBJ2-3 and V is TRBV6-5, with D maybe TRBD2 (5 bases). Trimming cost V 6 bases and J 6 bases, with 13 bases left between them. CDR1 is MNHEY, CDR2 SVGAGI, per germline. The CDR3 has 13 amino acids. The CDR3 DNA reads as TGTGCCAGCAGCCCGGACTCCGCCGATACGCAGTATTTT. As protein: CASSPDSADTQYF.